The next 5 T cell receptor beta chains were all read from a single sample in a study of cytomegalovirus exposure and HLA in healthy donors. PCR primers comprised 60 Vbeta and 13 Jbeta primers. Data came from immunoSEQ multiplex PCR; TCRdb stores just in-frame clones and leaves some out. The repertoire holds 130,000 or so clones, with 75% as singletons. The source material was PBMCs. The receptors come from a man aged 35 to 55 in good health and CMV-seronegative.

The chain recombines TRBV6-5 with TRBJ2-7, with TRBD1 identical over 10 bases. The V gene end was trimmed by 7 bases and the J gene end by 3 bases; junction bases not matched to a gene: 3. This CDR3 has 13 residues. Germline CDR1 is MNHEY and CDR2 is SVGAGI. The CDR3 sequence is CASTRDRGYEQYF. The CDR3 DNA reads TGTGCCAGCACCCGGGACAGGGGCTACGAGCAGTACTTC.

In this sample, this clone turned up once. The rearrangement uses TRBV5-4 and TRBJ1-6; 7 nucleotides match TRBD1. This CDR3 is 15 amino acids long. Germline values: CDR1 SGHNT, CDR2 YYREEE (reference sequence). V trimming: 5 bases; J trimming: 5 bases; junction bases outside the gene matches: 7. CDR3 sequence reads: CASRKGTADNSPLHF. As DNA, the CDR3 is TGTGCCAGCAGGAAGGGGACAGCCGATAATTCACCCCTCCACTTT.

This clone occurred a few times. The gene calls are TRBV5-6 and TRBJ1-1; D not resolved. The V gene lost 4 bases and the J gene lost 2 bases, with 9 bases spanning the gap. CDR1 SGHDT and CDR2 YYEEEE come from the germline V gene. The CDR3 contains 13 residues. This CDR3 reads CASSGRGNTEAFF. For the CDR3, the DNA is TGTGCCAGCAGCGGCCGGGGAAACACTGAAGCTTTCTTT.

This chain links TRBV4-1 with TRBJ2-2; D is ambiguous. Trimming removed 4 bases at V and 4 bases at J, with 10 bases between. Germline V gives CDR1 MGHRA, CDR2 YSYEKL. The CDR3 has 14 amino acids. Here the CDR3 DNA reads TGCGCCAGCAGCCCCTTAGTCACCACCGGGGAGCTGTTTTTT. Amino acid sequence: CASSPLVTTGELFF.

This chain connects TRBV7-3 to TRBJ2-3; 11 positions match TRBD2. V was clipped by 4 bases and J by 0 bases; unmatched bases: 3. CDR3 length: 16 residues. Per the germline V gene, CDR1 is SGHTA and CDR2 is FQGTGA. CDR3 nucleotides: TGTGCCAGCAGCTATAGCGGGGGGGCTAGCACAGATACGCAGTATTTT. Amino acid sequence: CASSYSGGASTDTQYF.